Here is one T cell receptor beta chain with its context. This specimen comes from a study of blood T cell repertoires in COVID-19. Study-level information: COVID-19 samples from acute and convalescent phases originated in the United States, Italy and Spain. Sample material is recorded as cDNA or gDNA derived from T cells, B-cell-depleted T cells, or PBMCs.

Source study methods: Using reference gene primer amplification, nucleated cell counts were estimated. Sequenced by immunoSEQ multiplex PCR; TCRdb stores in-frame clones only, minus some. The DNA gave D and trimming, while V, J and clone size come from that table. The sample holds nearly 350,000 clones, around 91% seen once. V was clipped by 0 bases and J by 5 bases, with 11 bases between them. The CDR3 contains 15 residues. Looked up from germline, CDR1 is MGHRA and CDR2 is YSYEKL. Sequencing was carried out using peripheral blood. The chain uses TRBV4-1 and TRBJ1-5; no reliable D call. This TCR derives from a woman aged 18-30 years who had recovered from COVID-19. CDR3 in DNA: TGCGCCAGCAGCCAAGATCCAGGCCCCGATCAGCCCCAGCATTTT. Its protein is CASSQDPGPDQPQHF.